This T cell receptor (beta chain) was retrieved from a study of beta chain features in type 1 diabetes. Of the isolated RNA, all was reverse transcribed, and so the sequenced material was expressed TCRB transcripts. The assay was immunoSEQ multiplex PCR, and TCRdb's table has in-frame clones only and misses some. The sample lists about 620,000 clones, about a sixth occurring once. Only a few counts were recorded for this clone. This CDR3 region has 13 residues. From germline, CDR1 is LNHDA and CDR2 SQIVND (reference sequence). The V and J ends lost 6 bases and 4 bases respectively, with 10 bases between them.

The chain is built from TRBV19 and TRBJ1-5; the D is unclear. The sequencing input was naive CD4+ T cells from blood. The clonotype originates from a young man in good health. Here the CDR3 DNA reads TGTGCCAGTAGGTGGGGTGGGAATCAGCCCCAGCATTTT. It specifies CASRWGGNQPQHF.